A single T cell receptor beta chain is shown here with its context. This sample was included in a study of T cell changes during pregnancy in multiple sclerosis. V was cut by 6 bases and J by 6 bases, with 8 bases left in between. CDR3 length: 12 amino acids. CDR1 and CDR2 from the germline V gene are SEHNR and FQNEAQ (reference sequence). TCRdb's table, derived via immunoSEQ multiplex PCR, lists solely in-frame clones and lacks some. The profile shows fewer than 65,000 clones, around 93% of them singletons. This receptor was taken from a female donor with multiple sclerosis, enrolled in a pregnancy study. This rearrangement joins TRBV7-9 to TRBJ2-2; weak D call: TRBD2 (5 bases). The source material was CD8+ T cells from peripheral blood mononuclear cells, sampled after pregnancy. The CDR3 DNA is TGTGCCAGCAGGCTAGCAGCCGGGGAGCTGTTTTTT. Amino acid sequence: CASRLAAGELFF.